Listed here are 7 T cell receptor beta chains from one sample, sequenced in a study of cytomegalovirus exposure and HLA in healthy donors. PCR involved 60 Vbeta and 13 Jbeta primers. Some clones are missing from TCRdb's copy, which holds only in-frame ones; the method was immunoSEQ multiplex PCR. The sample includes 100,000 to 150,000 clones, around three quarters of them seen just once. The sample consisted of PBMCs. The origin of the receptors is a woman between 50 and 59 years old in good health and CMV-seronegative.

V is TRBV4-2 and J is TRBJ2-1; 11 bases fit TRBD2. This CDR3 has 16 residues. The ends lost 0 bases at V and 9 bases at J; junction bases unmatched: 7. Germline CDR1 reads LGHNA; CDR2 reads YNFKEQ. The CDR3 here is CASSQEAGLAGGEQFF. CDR3 nucleotides: TGTGCCAGCAGCCAAGAGGCAGGGCTAGCGGGGGGTGAGCAGTTCTTC.

J is TRBJ2-2 and V is TRBV5-1; D may be TRBD2 (6 bases). Per the germline V gene, CDR1 is SGHRS and CDR2 is YFSETQ. Trimming left V 3 bases short and J 5 bases short, with 26 bases between. The CDR3 is 19 amino acids. The CDR3 DNA reads as TGCGCCAGCAGCTCCGGCCTAAAGAACGGGCAGGGAGGTACCGGGGAGCTGTTTTTT. This gives the protein CASSSGLKNGQGGTGELFF. The full variable domain, its missing parts supplied by reference TRBV5-1 and TRBJ2-2, is KAGVTQTPRYLIKTRGQQVTLSCSPISGHRSVSWYQQTPGQGLQFLFEYFSETQRNKGNFPGRFSGRQFSNSRSEMNVSTLELGDSALYLCASSSGLKNGQGGTGELFFGEGSRLTVL.

This clone is a singleton in its sample. The rearrangement uses TRBV19 and TRBJ1-1, with 7 bases aligning to TRBD1. Germline assignment: CDR1 LNHDA and CDR2 SQIVND (reference sequence). J gave up 1 base and V 7 bases, and 12 bases lay outside the gene matches. The CDR3 runs to 16 residues. DNA for the CDR3: TGTGCCAGTACTCCCCGACAGGGCGTGGGGAACACTGAAGCTTTCTTT. This encodes CASTPRQGVGNTEAFF.

The genes are TRBV11-3 and TRBJ1-1, with unresolved D. From germline, CDR1 is SGHNT and CDR2 YENEEA. V shed 5 bases and J shed 4 bases, with 14 bases lying between them. The CDR3 spans 14 residues. CDR3 amino acids: CASSLSTRGTEAFF. As DNA, the CDR3 is TGTGCCAGCAGCCTTTCTACCCGGGGCACTGAAGCTTTCTTT.

The chain uses TRBV6-4 and TRBJ2-1; 7 bases agree with TRBD2. Germline V gives CDR1 MRHNA, CDR2 SNTAGT. J was trimmed by 8 bases and V by 3 bases; bases with no gene match: 10. This CDR3 region has 15 residues. CDR3 nucleotide sequence: TGTGCCAGCAGTGAGGGTCGGGGGGAAATGGATGAGCAGTTCTTC. It specifies CASSEGRGEMDEQFF.

The V call is TRBV5-1, the J call TRBJ1-2, with TRBD1 matching over 7 bases. CDR3 size: 15 residues. Per the germline V gene, CDR1 is SGHRS and CDR2 is YFSETQ. J was trimmed by 2 bases and V by 1 base; bases with no gene match: 5. CDR3 nucleotide sequence: TGCGCCAGCAGCTTGCAGACAGGGTTGAACTATGGCTACACCTTC. Translated, it gives CASSLQTGLNYGYTF.

The chain joins TRBV7-6 to TRBJ2-6; D not resolved. Trimming stripped 1 base from V and 0 bases from J, with 10 bases between. CDR3 size: 17 residues. Germline V gene lookup returns CDR1 SGHVS and CDR2 FNYEAQ. CDR3 residues: CASSLVNQASGANVLTF. CDR3 DNA: TGTGCCAGCAGCTTAGTCAATCAGGCCTCTGGGGCCAACGTCCTGACTTTC.